This T cell receptor beta chain was obtained from a study of graft-versus-host responses after intestinal transplantation (dated by TCRdb to the early 2020s). With regard to the full study: The transplants that recipients got were multivisceral, liver-intestinal, or isolated intestinal. Bulk TCR-beta CDR3 sequencing was used to track graft-versus-host and host-versus-graft alloreactive T cell clones in the graft, circulation and bone marrow after intestinal transplantation. Alloreactive clones were identified by sequencing pre-transplant mixed lymphocyte reaction products and comparing them with unstimulated pre-transplant donor and recipient T cells. Every recipient was given anti-thymocyte globulin induction, then maintenance tacrolimus and steroids for 3 to 4 years. Donor T cell macrochimerism was defined as a peak of at least 4% donor T cells among recipient peripheral blood mononuclear cells. Rather than being sequenced by the commercial service, samples from a few later patients were sequenced in-house on an Illumina MiSeq and processed with MiXCR. The cohort enrolled approximately 24 intestinal transplant recipients, one of whom was a retransplant, and 3 patients without pretransplant specimens were excluded. Overall study results and their limits: In the allografts of patients with donor T cell macrochimerism, GvH to HvG T cell clonal ratios were high. The relatively low number and heterogeneity of intestinal transplant patients limited the conclusions. GvH clones were found in recipient bone marrow, and some of the GvH clones appeared earlier in ileal mucosa or blood, which is consistent with an intestinal mucosal origin. Early after transplant, peak levels of circulating GvH clones were associated with declines in HvG clones.

The CDR3 contains 16 residues, cysteine and phenylalanine counted. Here the CDR3 DNA is all that survives: 48 bases in frame from base 1. CDR1 and CDR2, looked up from the germline V gene, are MDHEN and SYDVKM. V is trimmed back by 8 bases and J by 5 bases, and the junction contains 12 bases that no gene match accounts for. Blood samples were collected up to 4 times in the first month after transplant and then at least monthly when available. This clone was counted a single time. Its cognate antigen has yet to be identified. Per-base qualities were not stored, and no clone one base away is much larger. The library was prepared using the immunoSEQ multiplex PCR assay. For most patients, genomic DNA was subjected to high-throughput TCR-beta CDR3 sequencing by Adaptive Biotechnologies. As for the authors' bioinformatics: TCR sequencing data for over 15 patients were retrieved from Adaptive's ImmunoSEQ software; three other patients were processed with MiXCR and VDJtools. Because the origin of CDR3 nucleotide sequences shared between donor and recipient could not be assigned, those sequences were removed. At least 2-fold expansion over unstimulated cells and a minimum CFSE-low frequency of 0.002% (template counts) or 0.001% (read counts) were required for clones to be classified as alloreactive. Clones were considered mappable if detected in sequenced pre-transplant spleen, lymph node, or MLR CFSE-low populations of the donor or recipient. The cumulative frequency of alloreactive clones was calculated as a percentage of all sequences, weighted by copy number. The table comes from immuneACCESS by way of TCRdb, which keeps in-frame sequences with V and J called. Part of the clones is missing from these tables; in studies checked, under half for an unresolved V gene and the rest for unknown reasons. D and trimming come from the DNA, and the V and J calls and clone size come from that table. Across this sample there are under 50,000 clones, with more than 85% seen only once. Of the sample, less than 4% is held by the ten largest clones.

This receptor was taken from a human patient who received an intestinal transplant, so some T cells may come from the graft donor. The rearrangement combines TRBV28 with TRBJ2-3; TRBD2 matches 11 bases in the middle. Sequences were derived from PBMCs, sampled approximately 740 days after intestinal transplantation. The base sequence is TGTGCCAGCCCCGCCCCAGGGACTAGCGGTGGAGATACGCAGTATTTT. This codes for CASPAPGTSGGDTQYF.